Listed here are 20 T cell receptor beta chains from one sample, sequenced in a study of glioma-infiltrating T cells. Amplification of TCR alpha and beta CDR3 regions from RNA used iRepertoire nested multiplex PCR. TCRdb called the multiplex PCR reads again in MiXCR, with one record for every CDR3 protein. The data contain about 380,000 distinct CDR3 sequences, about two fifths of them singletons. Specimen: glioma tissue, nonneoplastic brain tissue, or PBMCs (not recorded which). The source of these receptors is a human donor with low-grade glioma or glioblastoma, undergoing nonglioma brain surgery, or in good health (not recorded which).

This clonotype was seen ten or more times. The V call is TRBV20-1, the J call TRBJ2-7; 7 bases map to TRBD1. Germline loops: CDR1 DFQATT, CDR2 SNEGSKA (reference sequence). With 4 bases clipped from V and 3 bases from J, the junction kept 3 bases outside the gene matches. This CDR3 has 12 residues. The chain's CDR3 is CSAIGGYYEQYF. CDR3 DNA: TGCAGTGCTATAGGGGGCTACTACGAGCAGTACTTC.

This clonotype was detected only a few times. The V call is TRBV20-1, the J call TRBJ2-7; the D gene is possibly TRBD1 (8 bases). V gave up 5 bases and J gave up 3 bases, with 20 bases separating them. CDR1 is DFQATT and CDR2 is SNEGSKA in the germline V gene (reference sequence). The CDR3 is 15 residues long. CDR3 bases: TGCAGTGCTGCCCTGGGCGGGGGACAGGTCTACGAGCAGTACTTC. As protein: CSAALGGGQVYEQYF.

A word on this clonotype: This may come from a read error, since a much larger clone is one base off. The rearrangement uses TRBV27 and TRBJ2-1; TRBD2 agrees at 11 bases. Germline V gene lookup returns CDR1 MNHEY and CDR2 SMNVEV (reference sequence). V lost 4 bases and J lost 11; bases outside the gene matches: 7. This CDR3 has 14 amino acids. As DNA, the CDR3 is TGTGCCAGCAGTTCAAAGGCTAGCGGGAGGCAGCAGTTCTTC. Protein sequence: CASSSKASGRQQFF.

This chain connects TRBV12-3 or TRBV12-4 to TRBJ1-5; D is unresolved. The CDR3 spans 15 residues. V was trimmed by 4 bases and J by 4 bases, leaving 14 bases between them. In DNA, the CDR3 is TGTGCCAGCAGTTCTAAAGGGCATCTAAATCAGCCCCAGCATTTT. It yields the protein CASSSKGHLNQPQHF.

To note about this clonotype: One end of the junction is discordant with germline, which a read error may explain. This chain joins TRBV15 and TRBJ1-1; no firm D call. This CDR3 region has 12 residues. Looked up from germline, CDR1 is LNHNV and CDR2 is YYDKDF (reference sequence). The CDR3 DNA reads TGTGCCACCAGCGGAGATCAAGGTGAAGCTTTCTTT. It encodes CATSGDQGEAFF.

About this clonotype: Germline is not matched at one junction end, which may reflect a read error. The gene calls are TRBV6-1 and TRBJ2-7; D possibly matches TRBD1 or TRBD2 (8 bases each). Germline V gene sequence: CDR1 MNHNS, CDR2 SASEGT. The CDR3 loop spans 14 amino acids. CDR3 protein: CASRDSGTGYVQYF. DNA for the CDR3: TGTGCCAGCAGGGATAGCGGGACAGGCTACGTGCAGTACTTC.

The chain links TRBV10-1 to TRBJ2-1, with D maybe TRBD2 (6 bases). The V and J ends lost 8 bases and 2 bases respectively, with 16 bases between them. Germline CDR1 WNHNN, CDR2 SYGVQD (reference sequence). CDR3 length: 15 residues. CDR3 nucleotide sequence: TGCGCCAGCGGTGGTATTAGCGGACCCTACAATGAGCAGTTCTTC. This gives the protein CASGGISGPYNEQFF.

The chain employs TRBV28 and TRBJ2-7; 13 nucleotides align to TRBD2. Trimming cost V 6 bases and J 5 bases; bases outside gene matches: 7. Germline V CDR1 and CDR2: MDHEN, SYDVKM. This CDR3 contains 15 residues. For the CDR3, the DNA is TGTGCCAGCAGGGCTCCGGGACTAGCGGGAAACGAGCAGTACTTC. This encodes CASRAPGLAGNEQYF.

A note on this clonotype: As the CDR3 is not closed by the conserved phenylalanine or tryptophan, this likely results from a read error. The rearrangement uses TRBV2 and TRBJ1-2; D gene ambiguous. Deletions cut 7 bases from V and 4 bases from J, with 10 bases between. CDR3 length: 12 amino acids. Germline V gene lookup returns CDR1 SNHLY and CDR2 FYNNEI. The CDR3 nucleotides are TGTGCCAGCATCGGAGCGCTCTATGGCTACACCCTC. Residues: CASIGALYGYTL.

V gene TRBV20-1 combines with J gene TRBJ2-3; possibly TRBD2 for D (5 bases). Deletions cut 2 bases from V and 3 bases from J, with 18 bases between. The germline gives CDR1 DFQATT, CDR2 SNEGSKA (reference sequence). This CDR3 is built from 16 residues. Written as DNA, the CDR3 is TGCAGTGCTAGAATTGCGGCTAGCCCGGGGACAGATACGCAGTATTTT. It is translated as CSARIAASPGTDTQYF.

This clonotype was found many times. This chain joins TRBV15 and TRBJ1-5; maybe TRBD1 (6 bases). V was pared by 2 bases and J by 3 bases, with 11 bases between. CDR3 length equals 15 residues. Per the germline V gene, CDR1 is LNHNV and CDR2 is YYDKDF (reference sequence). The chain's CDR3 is CATSRKGQNNQPQHF. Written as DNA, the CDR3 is TGTGCCACCAGCAGAAAAGGACAGAACAATCAGCCCCAGCATTTT.

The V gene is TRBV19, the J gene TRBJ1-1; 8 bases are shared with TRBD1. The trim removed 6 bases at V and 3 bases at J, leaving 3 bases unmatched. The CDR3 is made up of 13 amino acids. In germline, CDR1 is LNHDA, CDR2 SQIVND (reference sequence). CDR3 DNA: TGTGCCAGTAGCTCAGGGGGCCACACTGAAGCTTTCTTT. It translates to CASSSGGHTEAFF.

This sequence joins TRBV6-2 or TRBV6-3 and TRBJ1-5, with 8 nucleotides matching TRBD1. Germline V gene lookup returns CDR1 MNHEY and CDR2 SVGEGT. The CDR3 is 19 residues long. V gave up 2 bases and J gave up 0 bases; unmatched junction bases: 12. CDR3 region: CASSYHPDRGVFSNQPQHF. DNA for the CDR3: TGTGCCAGCAGTTACCACCCTGACAGGGGCGTATTTAGCAATCAGCCCCAGCATTTT.

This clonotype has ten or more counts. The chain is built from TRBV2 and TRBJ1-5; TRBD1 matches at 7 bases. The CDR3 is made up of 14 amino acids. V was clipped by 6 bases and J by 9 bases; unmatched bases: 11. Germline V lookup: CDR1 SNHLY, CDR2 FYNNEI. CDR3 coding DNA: TGTGCCAGCAGAGACAGGGCGTCGGAATCGCCCCAGCATTTT. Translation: CASRDRASESPQHF.

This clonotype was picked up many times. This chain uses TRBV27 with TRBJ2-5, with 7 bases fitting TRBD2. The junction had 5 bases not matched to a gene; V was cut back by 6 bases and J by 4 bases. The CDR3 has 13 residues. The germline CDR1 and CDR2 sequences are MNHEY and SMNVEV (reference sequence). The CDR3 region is CASSRWGGETQYF. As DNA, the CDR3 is TGTGCCAGCAGCCGCTGGGGGGGAGAGACCCAGTACTTC.

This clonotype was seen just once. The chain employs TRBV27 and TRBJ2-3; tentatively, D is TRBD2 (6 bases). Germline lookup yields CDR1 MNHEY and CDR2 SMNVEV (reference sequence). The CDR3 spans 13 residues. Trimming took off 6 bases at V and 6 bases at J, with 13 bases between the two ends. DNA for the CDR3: TGTGCCAGCAGCTTAACCCGGGAGGATACGCAGTATTTT. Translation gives CASSLTREDTQYF.

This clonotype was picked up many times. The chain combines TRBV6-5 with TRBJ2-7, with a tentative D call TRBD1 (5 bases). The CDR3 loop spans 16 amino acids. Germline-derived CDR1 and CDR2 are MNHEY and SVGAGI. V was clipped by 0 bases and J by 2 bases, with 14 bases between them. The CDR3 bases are TGTGCCAGCAGTTACTCGGGGCAGGCCTATACCTACGAGCAGTACTTC. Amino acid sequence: CASSYSGQAYTYEQYF.

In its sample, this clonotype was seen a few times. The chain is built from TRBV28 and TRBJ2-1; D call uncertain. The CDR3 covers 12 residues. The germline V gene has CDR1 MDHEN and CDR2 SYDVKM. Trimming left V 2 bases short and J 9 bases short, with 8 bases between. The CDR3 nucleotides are TGTGCCAGCAGTTTAAGAGGCAGTGAGCAGTTCTTC. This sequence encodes CASSLRGSEQFF.

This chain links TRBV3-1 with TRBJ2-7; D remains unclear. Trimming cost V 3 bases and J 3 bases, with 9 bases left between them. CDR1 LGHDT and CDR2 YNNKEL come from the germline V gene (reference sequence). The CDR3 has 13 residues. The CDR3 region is CASSHKGYYEQYF. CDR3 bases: TGTGCCAGCAGCCATAAGGGTTACTACGAGCAGTACTTC.

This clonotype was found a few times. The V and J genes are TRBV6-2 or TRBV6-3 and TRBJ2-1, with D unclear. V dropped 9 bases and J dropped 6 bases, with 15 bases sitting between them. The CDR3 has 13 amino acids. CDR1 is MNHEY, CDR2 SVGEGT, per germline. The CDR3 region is CASSMILANEQFF. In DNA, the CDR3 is TGTGCCAGTAGTATGATTCTGGCCAATGAGCAGTTCTTC.